This T cell receptor beta chain is drawn from a study of blood T cell repertoires in COVID-19. As for the study in general: Both acute and convalescent COVID-19 samples were obtained from the United States, Italy and Spain.

Germline CDR1 reads SNHLY; CDR2 reads FYNNEI. The CDR3 is made up of 15 amino acids. V was trimmed by 3 bases and J by 6 bases, leaving 16 bases between them. Everyone who took part was roughly 18 to 100 years old, and they came from about 23 US areas. Among Cohort 3 donors, those recovered had two negative PCRs, clearance, or symptom resolution. Original analysis: Reference gene primer amplification gave estimated nucleated cell counts. Data came from immunoSEQ multiplex PCR; TCRdb stores just in-frame clones and leaves some out. V and J calls and clone size come straight from that table; D and trimming were deduced from the DNA. The sample includes some 310,000 clones, roughly 89% of them seen just once.

Material for sequencing was PBMCs or T cells enriched from blood (not recorded which). The sequence was obtained from a woman aged 25 to 39 who had recovered from COVID-19. The chain uses TRBV2 and TRBJ2-3; D unclear. In nucleotides, the CDR3 is TGTGCCAGCAGTGATCAAGCCAGGCCGTCTGATACGCAGTATTTT. Its protein is CASSDQARPSDTQYF.